This entry lists 11 T cell receptor beta chains sequenced from one sample in a study of shared clonotypes between healthy human individuals. Clones were read by immunoSEQ multiplex PCR, and TCRdb kept only the in-frame ones, dropping some. The sample records some 470,000 clones, around 78% being singletons. Sequenced sample: PBMCs. These receptors all stem from a woman in her forties in good health. Some clones in this sample may be carry-over from other donors' samples.

V is TRBV19 and J is TRBJ1-5; D ambiguous. From germline, CDR1 is LNHDA and CDR2 SQIVND (reference sequence). V was cut by 0 bases and J by 3 bases, with 3 bases left in between. The CDR3 totals 13 residues. CDR3 DNA sequence: TGTGCCAGTAGTATAGATTTCAATCAGCCCCAGCATTTT. Its protein is CASSIDFNQPQHF.

This chain links TRBV5-4 with TRBJ2-3; 10 nucleotides agree with TRBD2. This CDR3 contains 17 residues. The germline V gene has CDR1 SGHNT and CDR2 YYREEE (reference sequence). J lost 5 bases, V lost 4 bases, and 13 bases had no gene match. CDR3 in amino acids: CASSDTDLAGVGDTQYF. The CDR3 nucleotides read TGTGCCAGCAGCGACACCGATCTAGCGGGAGTAGGAGATACGCAGTATTTT. The full variable domain, with the rest looked up from reference TRBV5-4 and TRBJ2-3, is ETGVTQSPTHLIKTRGQQVTLRCSSQSGHNTVSWYQQALGQGPQFIFQYYREEENGRGNFPPRFSGLQFPNYSSELNVNALELDDSALYLCASSDTDLAGVGDTQYFGPGTRLTVL.

Regarding this clone: A far larger clone differs by one base, so this is likely a read error. The rearrangement links TRBV5-1 to TRBJ1-1; 7 nucleotides align to TRBD1. V dropped 0 bases and J dropped 1; count of bases not matched to a gene: 15. Per germline, CDR1 SGHRS and CDR2 YFSETQ. This CDR3 has 19 residues. This CDR3 is CASSLDARTGAFTNTEAFF. The CDR3 bases are TGCGCCAGCAGCTTGGACGCTAGGACAGGTGCTTTCACGAACACTGAAGCTTTCTTT.

The V gene is TRBV6-4, the J gene TRBJ2-3; 8 bases match TRBD2. Germline V gene sequence: CDR1 MRHNA, CDR2 SNTAGT. CDR3 length: 14 amino acids. V was clipped by 3 bases and J by 1 base; unmatched bases: 0. The CDR3 loop reads CASSEREGTDTQYF. The CDR3 DNA reads TGTGCCAGCAGTGAGCGGGAGGGCACAGATACGCAGTATTTT.

The gene calls are TRBV5-1 and TRBJ2-5, with TRBD2 matching 14 bases. The CDR3 has 16 amino acids. Trimming removed 0 bases from V and 4 bases from J; junction bases left unmatched: 2. CDR1 is SGHRS, CDR2 YFSETQ, per germline. In nucleotides, the CDR3 is TGCGCCAGCAGCTTGGGACTAGCGGGAGGGCGAGAGACCCAGTACTTC. It is translated as CASSLGLAGGRETQYF.

The chain links TRBV2 to TRBJ1-3; D gene ambiguous. Germline CDR1 is SNHLY and CDR2 is FYNNEI. CDR3 size: 15 residues. V lost 6 bases and J 2 bases, leaving 14 bases between the germline ends. This chain's CDR3 is CASRQSGPTGNTIYF. CDR3 DNA sequence: TGTGCCAGCAGACAAAGCGGGCCTACTGGAAACACCATATATTTT.

This sequence joins TRBV28 and TRBJ1-5, with D possibly TRBD1 on 6 matching bases. The ends were cut back, 5 bases at V and 0 bases at J, with 17 bases in the middle. CDR3 length equals 17 residues. Germline values: CDR1 MDHEN, CDR2 SYDVKM. As DNA, the CDR3 is TGTGCCAGCAGTGGGGGGGGGACACCGAATAGCAATCAGCCCCAGCATTTT. Protein product: CASSGGGTPNSNQPQHF.

This clone appeared a few times. The chain combines TRBV2 with TRBJ1-2, with TRBD1 matching 10 bases. Germline V lookup: CDR1 SNHLY, CDR2 FYNNEI. The CDR3 has 15 residues. J lost 4 bases, V lost 4 bases, and 6 bases had no gene match. The CDR3: CASSARQGASYGYTF. In DNA, the CDR3 is TGTGCCAGCAGTGCCAGACAGGGGGCAAGCTATGGCTACACCTTC.

The rearrangement joins TRBV2 to TRBJ2-3; perhaps TRBD2 as D (5 bases). Trimming took 5 bases from V and 1 from J, leaving 10 bases between them. In germline, CDR1 is SNHLY, CDR2 FYNNEI. The CDR3 covers 14 residues. The CDR3 loop reads CASSNTEGTDTQYF. CDR3 nucleotides: TGTGCCAGCAGTAACACGGAGGGCACAGATACGCAGTATTTT. Looking up the rest from reference TRBV2 and TRBJ2-3 gives the full variable domain: EPEVTQTPSHQVTQMGQEVILRCVPISNHLYFYWYRQILGQKVEFLVSFYNNEISEKSEIFDDQFSVERPDGSNFTLKIRSTKLEDSAMYFCASSNTEGTDTQYFGPGTRLTVL.

The chain employs TRBV6-6 and TRBJ2-2; D is tentatively TRBD1 or TRBD2 (5 bases each). Germline lookup yields CDR1 MNHNY and CDR2 SVGAGI (reference sequence). The length of the CDR3 is 12 residues. V lost 8 bases and J 8 bases, leaving 12 bases between the germline ends. For the CDR3, the DNA is TGTGCCAGCTACCGGGGCATTGGGGAGCTGTTTTTT. It encodes CASYRGIGELFF.

As for this clone: Other DNA sequences in this sample translate to the same CDR3. This chain joins TRBV7-9 and TRBJ2-7; tentatively, D is TRBD1 (6 bases). Germline assignment: CDR1 SEHNR and CDR2 FQNEAQ (reference sequence). Between the trimmed V and J ends, which lost 4 bases and 3 bases, there was a span of 7 bases. This CDR3 is built from 12 residues. The CDR3 region is CASSSQGYEQYF. In nucleotides, the CDR3 is TGTGCCAGCAGCTCACAGGGCTACGAGCAGTACTTC. Filled out from reference TRBV7-9 and TRBJ2-7, the complete variable domain reads DTGVSQNPRHKITKRGQNVTFRCDPISEHNRLYWYRQTLGQGPEFLTYFQNEAQLEKSRLLSDRFSAERPKGSFSTLEIQRTEQGDSAMYLCASSSQGYEQYFGPGTRLTVT.